These 25 T cell receptor beta chains came from one sample sequenced in a study of beta chain features in type 1 diabetes. General observations from the study: Moderate yet significant TCRB CDR3 shortening was seen in Type 1 diabetes patients in all four CD4+ subsets.

These receptors have no known antigen. What was sequenced were expressed TCRB transcripts, since all of the isolated RNA had been reverse transcribed. Profiling relied on immunoSEQ multiplex PCR, and the TCRdb table lists in-frame clones only, not all of them. This table holds roughly 280,000 clones, around 25% found once. Sequencing was carried out using naive CD4+ T cells from blood. These receptors were taken from a woman in her thirties with type 1 diabetes.

This clone was recorded a few times. This rearrangement joins TRBV15 to TRBJ1-2, with 9 positions matching TRBD1. There are 15 residues in the CDR3. CDR1 is LNHNV, CDR2 YYDKDF, per germline (reference sequence). The J segment lost 2 bases and the V segment lost 2 bases, leaving 3 bases of the junction unmatched. The CDR3 reads CATSRQGQGNYGYTF. Written as DNA, the CDR3 is TGTGCCACCAGCAGACAGGGACAGGGCAACTATGGCTACACCTTC.

This chain connects TRBV7-2 to TRBJ2-1; TRBD2 might be the D (6 bases). CDR3 length: 15 residues. Germline CDR1 reads SGHTA; CDR2 reads FQGNSA. The V gene lost 2 bases and the J gene lost 2 bases, with 10 bases spanning the gap. This CDR3 reads CASSLTSRAYNEQFF. The CDR3 DNA is TGTGCCAGCAGCTTAACTAGCCGAGCCTACAATGAGCAGTTCTTC.

This clone was detected a few times. V gene TRBV19 combines with J gene TRBJ1-2, with D unresolved. The germline gives CDR1 LNHDA, CDR2 SQIVND (reference sequence). The CDR3 sequence is 13 residues long. V gave up 1 base and J gave up 8 bases, with 11 bases separating them. The CDR3 DNA follows: TGTGCCAGTAGTATAGGGCCGGGAGGCGGCTACACCTTC. It specifies CASSIGPGGGYTF.

J is TRBJ1-2 and V is TRBV2; D not resolved. Trimming took 4 bases from V and 13 from J, leaving 16 bases between them. The CDR3 covers 12 residues. Germline loops: CDR1 SNHLY, CDR2 FYNNEI. CDR3 sequence reads: CASSGHEGGLTF. In DNA, the CDR3 is TGTGCCAGCAGTGGCCACGAGGGAGGGCTCACCTTC.

The gene calls are TRBV29-1 and TRBJ1-5; a possible D gene is TRBD1 (6 bases). There are 13 residues in the CDR3. Per germline, CDR1 SQVTM and CDR2 ANQGSEA. Trimming cost V 5 bases and J 3 bases, with 11 bases left between them. CDR3 sequence reads: CSVLGDINQPQHF. The CDR3 coding sequence is TGCAGCGTTTTAGGGGACATCAATCAGCCCCAGCATTTT.

This chain links TRBV10-3 with TRBJ1-4; 7 bases line up with TRBD1. This CDR3 comprises 13 residues. V lost 10 bases to trimming and J lost 5 bases; unmatched junction nucleotides: 7. Germline values: CDR1 ENHRY, CDR2 SYGVKD. CDR3 loop: CATKTGPNEKLFF. CDR3 sequence (DNA): TGTGCCACCAAGACAGGGCCAAATGAAAAACTGTTTTTT.

This clone was counted between two and nine times. The genes are TRBV11-2 and TRBJ1-2; no firm D call. The V and J ends lost 0 bases and 8 bases respectively, with 10 bases between them. This CDR3 comprises 13 residues. Germline V CDR1 and CDR2: SGHAT, FQNNGV. CDR3 amino acids: CASSLEAVKGYTF. The DNA of the CDR3 is TGTGCCAGCAGCTTAGAAGCTGTGAAGGGCTACACCTTC. Combining the CDR3 with reference TRBV11-2 and TRBJ1-2 gives the whole variable domain EAGVAQSPRYKIIEKRQSVAFWCNPISGHATLYWYQQILGQGPKLLIQFQNNGVVDDSQLPKDRFSAERLKGVDSTLKIQPAKLEDSAVYLCASSLEAVKGYTFGSGTRLTVV.

The rearrangement joins TRBV7-9 to TRBJ1-5; no clear D. The CDR3 length is 14 residues. From germline, CDR1 is SEHNR and CDR2 FQNEAQ (reference sequence). V lost 5 bases, J lost 4 bases, and 12 bases lay in between. CDR3 in amino acids: CASSLPSGNQPQHF. DNA for the CDR3: TGTGCCAGCAGCCTACCTAGTGGTAATCAGCCCCAGCATTTT.

This clone was counted only a few times. The chain combines TRBV6-5 with TRBJ1-1; D is unclear. Trimming shortened V by 8 bases and J by 6 bases, and 10 bases separated the two germline ends. CDR3 length: 11 residues. Germline assignment: CDR1 MNHEY and CDR2 SVGAGI. The CDR3 here is CASRTGAEAFF. The DNA for the CDR3 is TGTGCCAGCCGGACTGGAGCTGAAGCTTTCTTT.

J is TRBJ2-1 and V is TRBV12-5, with 13 bases identical to TRBD2. The CDR3 has 16 amino acids. The V segment lost 4 bases and the J segment 6 bases; nucleotides outside the gene matches: 6. From germline, CDR1 is LGHNT and CDR2 FRNRAP. The CDR3 sequence is CASGSPGTSGINEQFF. The CDR3 nucleotides read TGTGCTAGTGGTTCTCCCGGGACTAGCGGGATCAATGAGCAGTTCTTC.

The chain links TRBV7-9 to TRBJ2-7; tentatively, D is TRBD1 (5 bases). V was trimmed by 5 bases and J by 7 bases, leaving 9 bases between them. Germline CDR1 is SEHNR and CDR2 is FQNEAQ (reference sequence). CDR3 length: 11 residues. CDR3 coding DNA: TGTGCCAGCAGCCTTCGGACAGAGCAGTACTTC. It codes for CASSLRTEQYF.

This clone was detected only a few times. The V call is TRBV29-1, the J call TRBJ1-1, with D possibly matching TRBD1 (5 bases). Germline V lookup: CDR1 SQVTM, CDR2 ANQGSEA. With 4 bases removed from V and 4 bases from J, the gap between germline ends came to 10 bases. This CDR3 comprises 12 residues. CDR3 DNA: TGCAGCGTTGTAGGGGTTCGCACTGAAGCTTTCTTT. The encoded protein is CSVVGVRTEAFF.

This clone was detected only a few times. V and J are TRBV11-2 and TRBJ1-2; D ambiguous. The germline gives CDR1 SGHAT, CDR2 FQNNGV. V was shortened by 5 bases and J by 2 bases, with 15 bases between the two germline ends. The CDR3 length is 15 residues. CDR3: CASSPSGDPNYGYTF. The DNA for the CDR3 is TGTGCCAGCAGCCCCTCCGGGGATCCCAACTATGGCTACACCTTC.

The rearrangement links TRBV9 to TRBJ1-2; tentative D call: TRBD1 (5 bases). The CDR3 spans 14 residues. V was trimmed by 8 bases and J by 7 bases, leaving 21 bases between them. Per the germline V gene, CDR1 is SGDLS and CDR2 is YYNGEE. The DNA for the CDR3 is TGTGCCAGTTCGAATTCCCGGAGGGACCGTGGCTACACCTTC. It translates to CASSNSRRDRGYTF.

This clone has only a few counts. The gene calls are TRBV5-1 and TRBJ2-1; 8 nucleotides agree with TRBD2. Per the germline V gene, CDR1 is SGHRS and CDR2 is YFSETQ. CDR3 length: 16 amino acids. Trimming cost V 1 base and J 6 bases; bases outside gene matches: 9. Written as DNA, the CDR3 is TGCGCCAGCAGCTTGTTGGTAGCGGGACCCTCCAATGAGCAGTTCTTC. Protein product: CASSLLVAGPSNEQFF.

This clone was observed a handful of times. The chain links TRBV29-1 to TRBJ1-1; TRBD1 is a possible D gene (5 bases). V lost 4 bases and J 1 base, leaving 10 bases between the germline ends. CDR1 and CDR2 from the germline V gene are SQVTM and ANQGSEA. This CDR3 comprises 13 residues. CDR3 sequence (DNA): TGCAGCGTTGGCCGGGGGGAGAACACTGAAGCTTTCTTT. Translated, it gives CSVGRGENTEAFF.

This chain links TRBV28 with TRBJ2-2, with D uncertain. Germline V gene sequence: CDR1 MDHEN, CDR2 SYDVKM. The CDR3 totals 14 residues. V was cut by 4 bases and J by 4 bases, with 10 bases left in between. CDR3 nucleotides: TGTGCCAGCAGTTCTCATACAGTCACCGGGGAGCTGTTTTTT. Its translation is CASSSHTVTGELFF.

The chain links TRBV11-2 to TRBJ1-3, with D possibly TRBD1 on 6 matching bases. Germline V gives CDR1 SGHAT, CDR2 FQNNGV. Deletions cut 6 bases from V and 4 bases from J, with 13 bases between. The CDR3 spans 14 residues. The CDR3 sequence: CASSTGSGGNTIYF. The CDR3 DNA is TGTGCCAGCAGTACAGGGTCAGGAGGAAACACCATATATTTT.

The genes are TRBV4-1 and TRBJ2-3; TRBD2 is a possible D gene (7 bases). CDR3 length: 17 residues. Germline CDR1 and CDR2: MGHRA and YSYEKL. Trimming took off 0 bases at V and 2 bases at J, with 15 bases between the two ends. The CDR3 reads CASSQDVGRGATDTQYF. The CDR3 DNA reads as TGCGCCAGCAGCCAAGATGTGGGTCGGGGGGCCACAGATACGCAGTATTTT.

V and J are TRBV5-4 and TRBJ2-7; TRBD1 matches at 7 bases. Germline values: CDR1 SGHNT, CDR2 YYREEE (reference sequence). The V segment lost 3 bases and the J segment 2 bases; nucleotides outside the gene matches: 2. The CDR3 covers 13 residues. The CDR3 reads CASSWDRTYEQYF. The CDR3 DNA follows: TGTGCCAGCAGCTGGGACAGAACCTACGAGCAGTACTTC.

This clone has only a few counts. The chain recombines TRBV14 with TRBJ2-1, with 12 bases lining up with TRBD1. This CDR3 region has 17 residues. Per the germline V gene, CDR1 is SGHDN and CDR2 is FVKESK. Unmatched junction bases numbered 13, after V lost 4 bases and J lost 9 bases. CDR3 in amino acids: CASSPVGGTGGSSEQFF. CDR3 DNA: TGTGCCAGCAGCCCAGTTGGTGGGACAGGGGGCTCTTCTGAGCAGTTCTTC.

The chain is built from TRBV15 and TRBJ1-2, with a tentative D call TRBD1 (5 bases). CDR3 length: 16 residues. Germline assignment: CDR1 LNHNV and CDR2 YYDKDF (reference sequence). V was pared by 0 bases and J by 0 bases, with 11 bases between. The CDR3 region is CATSRDPGPPNYGYTF. CDR3 bases: TGTGCCACCAGCAGAGACCCAGGGCCCCCTAACTATGGCTACACCTTC.

This clone was counted a few times. The chain couples TRBV29-1 to TRBJ1-3; 7 bases are a match to TRBD1. The germline gives CDR1 SQVTM, CDR2 ANQGSEA. This CDR3 is 14 amino acids long. J was trimmed by 2 bases and V by 4 bases; bases with no gene match: 5. This CDR3 reads CSVVEGAPGNTIYF. The CDR3 nucleotides read TGCAGCGTTGTAGAGGGGGCTCCTGGAAACACCATATATTTT. The variable domain in full, completed from reference TRBV29-1 and TRBJ1-3, reads SAVISQKPSRDICQRGTSLTIQCQVDSQVTMMFWYRQQPGQSLTLIATANQGSEATYESGFVIDKFPISRPNLTFSTLTVSNMSPEDSSIYLCSVVEGAPGNTIYFGEGSWLTVV.

The V gene is TRBV30, the J gene TRBJ1-5, with 8 bases matching TRBD1. This CDR3 has 14 amino acids. The junction had 8 bases not matched to a gene; V was cut back by 3 bases and J by 7 bases. CDR1 and CDR2 from the germline V gene are GTSNPN and SVGIG (reference sequence). This CDR3 reads CAWSTGQGSQPQHF. In nucleotides, the CDR3 is TGTGCCTGGAGCACCGGACAGGGTAGCCAGCCCCAGCATTTT.

This clone was seen a handful of times. Additional DNA sequences in this sample encode the identical CDR3. The V gene is TRBV2, the J gene TRBJ1-5; tentatively, D is TRBD1 (6 bases). The germline V gene encodes CDR1 SNHLY and CDR2 FYNNEI. Trimming left V 8 bases short and J 3 bases short, with 8 bases between. The CDR3 has 12 amino acids. Here the CDR3 DNA reads TGTGCCAGCTCAGGGGACAATCAGCCCCAGCATTTT. Amino acid sequence: CASSGDNQPQHF.